Sequencing of this TCR beta chain was carried out in a study of STAT5B mutations in CD4+ large granular lymphocyte leukemia. Study overall: Among healthy donors, a particular HLA allele went with more CDR3 'QG' motifs.

Original handling: The detection floor for productive clonotype frequency was 2.59 x 10-5. The assay was immunoSEQ multiplex PCR, and TCRdb's table has in-frame clones only and misses some. The V and J calls and clone size are taken from that table; D and trimming were inferred from the DNA. The data show tens of thousands of clones, with just under 75% seen just once and 1% to 1.2% held by the top ten. This clone was seen once. Germline loops: CDR1 SEHNR, CDR2 FQNEAQ (reference sequence). The germline V and J ends were trimmed by 5 bases and 8 bases, with 15 bases remaining between them. This CDR3 is built from 14 residues.

The source of this sequence is a human donor in good health. Sequenced: CD4+ T cells from blood buffy coats. This chain links TRBV7-9 with TRBJ2-2; D not certain. CDR3 nucleotide sequence: TGTGCCAGCAGCCTTGGACGGAAACCGGGGGAGCTGTTTTTT. This encodes CASSLGRKPGELFF. The whole variable domain, filled in from reference TRBV7-9 and TRBJ2-2, reads DTGVSQNPRHKITKRGQNVTFRCDPISEHNRLYWYRQTLGQGPEFLTYFQNEAQLEKSRLLSDRFSAERPKGSFSTLEIQRTEQGDSAMYLCASSLGRKPGELFFGEGSRLTVL.